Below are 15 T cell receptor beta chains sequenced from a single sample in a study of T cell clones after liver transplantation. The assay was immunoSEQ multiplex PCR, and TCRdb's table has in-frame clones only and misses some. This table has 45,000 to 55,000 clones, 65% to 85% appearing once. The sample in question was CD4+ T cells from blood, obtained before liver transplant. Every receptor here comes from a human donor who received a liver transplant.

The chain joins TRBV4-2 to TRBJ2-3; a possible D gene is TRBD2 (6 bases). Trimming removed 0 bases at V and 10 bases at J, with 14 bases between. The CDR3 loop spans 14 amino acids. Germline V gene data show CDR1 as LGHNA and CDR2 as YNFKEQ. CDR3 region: CASSQEVAGMAQYF. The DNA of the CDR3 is TGTGCCAGCAGCCAAGAAGTCGCGGGGATGGCGCAGTATTTT.

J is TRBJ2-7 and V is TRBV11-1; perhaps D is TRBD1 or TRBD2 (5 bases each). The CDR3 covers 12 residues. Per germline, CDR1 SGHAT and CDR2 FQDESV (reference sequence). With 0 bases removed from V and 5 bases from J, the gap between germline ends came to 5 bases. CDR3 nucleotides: TGTGCCAGCAGCTTAGCGGGGGACGAGCAGTACTTC. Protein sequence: CASSLAGDEQYF.

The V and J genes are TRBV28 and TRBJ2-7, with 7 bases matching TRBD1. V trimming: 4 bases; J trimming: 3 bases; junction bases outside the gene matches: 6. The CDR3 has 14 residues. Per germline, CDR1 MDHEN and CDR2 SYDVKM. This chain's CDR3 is CASSSTGVNYEQYF. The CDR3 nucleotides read TGTGCCAGCAGTTCTACAGGGGTAAACTACGAGCAGTACTTC.

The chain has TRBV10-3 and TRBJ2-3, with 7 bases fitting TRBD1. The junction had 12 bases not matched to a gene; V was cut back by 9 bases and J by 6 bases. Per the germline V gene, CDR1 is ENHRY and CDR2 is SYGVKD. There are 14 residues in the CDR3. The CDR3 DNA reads TGTGCCATTTCGCCGGGTACGACAGGGGATACGCAGTATTTT. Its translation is CAISPGTTGDTQYF.

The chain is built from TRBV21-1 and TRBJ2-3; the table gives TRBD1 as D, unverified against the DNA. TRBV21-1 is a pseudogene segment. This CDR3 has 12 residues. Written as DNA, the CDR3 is TGTGCCACGCGAACAGGGGATGATACGCAGTATTTT. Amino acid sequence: CATRTGDDTQYF.

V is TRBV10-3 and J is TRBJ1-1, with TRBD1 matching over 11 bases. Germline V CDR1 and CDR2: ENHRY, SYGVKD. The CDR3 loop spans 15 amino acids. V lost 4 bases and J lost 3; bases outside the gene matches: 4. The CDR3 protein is CAISGGQGADTEAFF. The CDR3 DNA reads TGTGCCATCAGTGGAGGACAGGGGGCAGACACTGAAGCTTTCTTT.

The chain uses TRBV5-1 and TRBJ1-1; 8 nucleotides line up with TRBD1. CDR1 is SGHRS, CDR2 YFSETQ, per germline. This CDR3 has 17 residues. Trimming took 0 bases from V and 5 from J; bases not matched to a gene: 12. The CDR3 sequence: CASSLEITGGRGTEAFF. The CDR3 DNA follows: TGCGCCAGCAGCTTGGAAATTACAGGGGGTAGGGGGACTGAAGCTTTCTTT.

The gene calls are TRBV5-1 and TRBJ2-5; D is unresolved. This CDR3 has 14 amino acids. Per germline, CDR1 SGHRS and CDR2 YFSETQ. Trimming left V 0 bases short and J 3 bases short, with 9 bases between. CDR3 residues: CASSLERPEETQYF. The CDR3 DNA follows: TGCGCCAGCAGCTTGGAACGGCCGGAAGAGACCCAGTACTTC.

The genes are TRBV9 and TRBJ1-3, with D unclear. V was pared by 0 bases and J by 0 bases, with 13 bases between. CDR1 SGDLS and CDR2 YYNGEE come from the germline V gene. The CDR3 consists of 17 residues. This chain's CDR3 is CASSVAEGGVSGNTIYF. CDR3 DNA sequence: TGTGCCAGCAGCGTAGCTGAGGGCGGCGTCTCTGGAAACACCATATATTTT.

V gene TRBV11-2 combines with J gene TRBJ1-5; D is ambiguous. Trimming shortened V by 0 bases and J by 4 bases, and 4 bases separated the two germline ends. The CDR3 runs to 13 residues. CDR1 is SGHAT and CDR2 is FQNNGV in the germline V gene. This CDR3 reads CASSLELNQPQHF. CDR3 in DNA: TGTGCCAGCAGCTTAGAACTAAATCAGCCCCAGCATTTT.

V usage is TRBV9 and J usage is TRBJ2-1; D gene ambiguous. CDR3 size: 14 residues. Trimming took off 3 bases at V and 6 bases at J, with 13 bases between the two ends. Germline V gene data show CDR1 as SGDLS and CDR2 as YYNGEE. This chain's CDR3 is CASSETFRSNEQFF. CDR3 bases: TGTGCCAGCAGCGAGACATTTAGAAGCAATGAGCAGTTCTTC.

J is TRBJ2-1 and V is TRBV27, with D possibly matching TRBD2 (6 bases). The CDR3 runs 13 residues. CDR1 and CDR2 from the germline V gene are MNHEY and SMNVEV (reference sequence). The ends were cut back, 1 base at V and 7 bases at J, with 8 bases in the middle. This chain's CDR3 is CASSLWEANEQFF. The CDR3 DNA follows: TGTGCCAGCAGTTTATGGGAGGCGAATGAGCAGTTCTTC.

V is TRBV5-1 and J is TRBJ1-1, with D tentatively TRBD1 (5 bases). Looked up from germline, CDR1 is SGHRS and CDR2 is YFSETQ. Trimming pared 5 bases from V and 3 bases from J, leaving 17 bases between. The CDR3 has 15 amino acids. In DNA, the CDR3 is TGCGCCAGCAGTCCCGGACTTCAGGGCCACACTGAAGCTTTCTTT. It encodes CASSPGLQGHTEAFF.

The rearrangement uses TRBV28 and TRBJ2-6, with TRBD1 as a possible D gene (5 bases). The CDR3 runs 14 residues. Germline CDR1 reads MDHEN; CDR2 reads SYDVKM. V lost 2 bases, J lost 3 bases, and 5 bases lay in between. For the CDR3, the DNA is TGTGCCAGCAGTTTACAGGGTGGGGCCAACGTCCTGACTTTC. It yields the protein CASSLQGGANVLTF.

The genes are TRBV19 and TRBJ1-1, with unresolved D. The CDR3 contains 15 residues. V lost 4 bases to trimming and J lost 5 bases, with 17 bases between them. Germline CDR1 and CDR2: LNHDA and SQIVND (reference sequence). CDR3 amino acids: CASSTPPAPGTEAFF. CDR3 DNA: TGTGCCAGTAGTACCCCCCCGGCGCCGGGGACTGAAGCTTTCTTT.